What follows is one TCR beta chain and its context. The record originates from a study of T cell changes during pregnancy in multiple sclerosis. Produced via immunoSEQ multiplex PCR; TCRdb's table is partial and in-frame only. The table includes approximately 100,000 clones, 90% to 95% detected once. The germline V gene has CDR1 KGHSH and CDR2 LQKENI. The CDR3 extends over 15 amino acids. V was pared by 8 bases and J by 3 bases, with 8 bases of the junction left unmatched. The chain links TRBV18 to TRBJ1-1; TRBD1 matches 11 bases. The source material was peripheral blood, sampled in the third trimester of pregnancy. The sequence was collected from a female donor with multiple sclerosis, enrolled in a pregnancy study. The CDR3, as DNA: TGTGCCAGCGTAAGGGGGACAGGGGGGTACACTGAAGCTTTCTTT. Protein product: CASVRGTGGYTEAFF.